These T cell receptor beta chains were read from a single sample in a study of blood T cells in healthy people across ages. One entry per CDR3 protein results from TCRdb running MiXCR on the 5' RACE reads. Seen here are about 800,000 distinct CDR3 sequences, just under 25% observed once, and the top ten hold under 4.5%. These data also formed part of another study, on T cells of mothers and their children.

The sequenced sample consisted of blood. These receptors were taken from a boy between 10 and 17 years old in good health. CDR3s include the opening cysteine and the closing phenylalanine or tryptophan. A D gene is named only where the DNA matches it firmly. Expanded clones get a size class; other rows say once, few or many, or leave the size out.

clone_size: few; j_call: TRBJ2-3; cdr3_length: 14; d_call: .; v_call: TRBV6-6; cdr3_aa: CASYSRGPTDTQYF; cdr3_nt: TGTGCCAGCTATTCCAGGGGTCCCACAGATACGCAGTATTTT
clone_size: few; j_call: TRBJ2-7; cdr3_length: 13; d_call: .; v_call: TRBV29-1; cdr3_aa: CSVEGRATYEQYF; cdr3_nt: TGCAGCGTTGAGGGCAGGGCTACCTACGAGCAGTACTTC
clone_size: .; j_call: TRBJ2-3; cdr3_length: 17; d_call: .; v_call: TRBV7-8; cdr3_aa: CASSPRPGTGSTDTQYF; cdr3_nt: TGTGCCAGCAGCCCCCGGCCCGGGACGGGGAGCACAGATACGCAGTATTTT
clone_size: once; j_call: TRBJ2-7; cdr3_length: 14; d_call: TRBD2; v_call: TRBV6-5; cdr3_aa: CASSYDGRAYEQYF; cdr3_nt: TGTGCCAGCAGTTACGACGGGAGGGCCTACGAGCAGTACTTC
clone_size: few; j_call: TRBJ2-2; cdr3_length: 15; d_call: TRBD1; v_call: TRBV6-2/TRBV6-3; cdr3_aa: CASSFRTGGAGELFF; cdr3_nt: TGTGCCAGCAGTTTCCGGACAGGCGGAGCGGGGGAGCTGTTTTTT
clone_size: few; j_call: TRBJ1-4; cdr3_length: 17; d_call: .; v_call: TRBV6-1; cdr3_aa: CASSPNPEVVANEKLFF; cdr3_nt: TGTGCCAGCAGCCCCAACCCGGAGGTCGTCGCTAATGAAAAACTGTTTTTT
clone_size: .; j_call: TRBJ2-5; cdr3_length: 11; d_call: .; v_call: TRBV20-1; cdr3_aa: CSASGGETQYF; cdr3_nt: TGCAGTGCTAGCGGGGGAGAGACCCAGTACTTC
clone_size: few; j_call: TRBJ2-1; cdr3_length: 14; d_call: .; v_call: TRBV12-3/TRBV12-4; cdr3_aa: CASSPETGWHEQFF; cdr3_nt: TGTGCCAGCAGCCCCGAGACCGGGTGGCATGAGCAGTTCTTC
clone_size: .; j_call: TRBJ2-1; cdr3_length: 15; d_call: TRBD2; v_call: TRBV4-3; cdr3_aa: CASSRGLAADNEQFF; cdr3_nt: TGCGCCAGCAGCCGGGGACTAGCGGCTGACAATGAGCAGTTCTTC
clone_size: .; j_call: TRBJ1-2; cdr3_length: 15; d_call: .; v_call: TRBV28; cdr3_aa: CASIPQEAASYGYTF; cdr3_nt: TGTGCCAGCATACCCCAGGAGGCCGCCTCCTATGGCTACACCTTC
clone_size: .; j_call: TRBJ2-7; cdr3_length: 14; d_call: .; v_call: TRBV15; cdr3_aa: CATSRTGTPYEQYF; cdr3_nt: TGTGCCACCAGCAGGACCGGGACCCCCTACGAGCAGTACTTC
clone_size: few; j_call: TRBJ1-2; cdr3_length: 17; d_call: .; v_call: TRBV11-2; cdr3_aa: CASSLQPGREQVYGYTF; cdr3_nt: TGTGCCAGCAGCTTACAACCGGGGCGGGAGCAAGTCTATGGCTACACCTTC
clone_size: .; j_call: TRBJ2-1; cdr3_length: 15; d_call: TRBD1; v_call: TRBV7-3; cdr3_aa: CASSSGQGGNNEQFF; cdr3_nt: TGTGCCAGCAGCTCCGGACAGGGAGGAAACAATGAGCAGTTCTTC
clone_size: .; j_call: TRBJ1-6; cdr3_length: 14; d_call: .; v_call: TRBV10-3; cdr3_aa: CAISVRGRNSPLHF; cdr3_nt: TGTGCCATCAGTGTGAGGGGTAGGAATTCACCCCTCCACTTT
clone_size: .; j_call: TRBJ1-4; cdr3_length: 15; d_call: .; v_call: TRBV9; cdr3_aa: CASSVDGRANEKLFF; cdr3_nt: TGTGCCAGCAGCGTAGACGGGAGGGCTAATGAAAAACTGTTTTTT
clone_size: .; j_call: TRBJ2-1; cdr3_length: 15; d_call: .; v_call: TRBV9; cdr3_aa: CASSVEGRALNEQFF; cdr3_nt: TGTGCCAGCAGCGTCGAAGGACGGGCGCTCAATGAGCAGTTCTTC
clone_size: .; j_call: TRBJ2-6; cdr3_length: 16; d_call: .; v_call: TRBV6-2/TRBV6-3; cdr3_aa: CASSDVTGSGADVLTF; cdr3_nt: TGTGCCAGCAGTGACGTTACAGGGAGTGGGGCCGACGTCCTGACTTTC
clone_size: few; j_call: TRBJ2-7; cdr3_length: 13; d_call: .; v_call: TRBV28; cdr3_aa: CASRQQGSYEQYF; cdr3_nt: TGTGCCAGCAGGCAACAGGGATCCTACGAGCAGTACTTC
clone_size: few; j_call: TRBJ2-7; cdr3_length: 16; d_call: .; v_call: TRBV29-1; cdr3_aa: CSVEDLAGESSYEQYF; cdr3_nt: TGCAGCGTTGAAGATCTTGCTGGGGAGAGCTCCTACGAGCAGTACTTC
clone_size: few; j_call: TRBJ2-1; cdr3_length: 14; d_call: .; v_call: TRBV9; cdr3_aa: CASSVTGLNNEQFF; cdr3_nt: TGTGCCAGCAGCGTAACGGGACTCAACAATGAGCAGTTCTTC
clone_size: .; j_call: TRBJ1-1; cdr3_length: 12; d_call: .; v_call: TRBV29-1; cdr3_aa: CSAMRRNTEAFF; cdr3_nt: TGCAGCGCAATGCGGAGGAACACTGAAGCTTTCTTT
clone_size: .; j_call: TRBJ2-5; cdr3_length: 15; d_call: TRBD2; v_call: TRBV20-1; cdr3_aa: CSARSSGIMKETQYF; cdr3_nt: TGCAGTGCTAGATCTAGCGGGATTATGAAAGAGACCCAGTACTTC
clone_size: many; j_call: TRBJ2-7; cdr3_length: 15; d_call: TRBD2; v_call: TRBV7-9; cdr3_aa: CASSLAGLAGTEQYF; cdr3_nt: TGTGCCAGCAGCTTAGCCGGACTAGCGGGAACCGAGCAGTACTTC
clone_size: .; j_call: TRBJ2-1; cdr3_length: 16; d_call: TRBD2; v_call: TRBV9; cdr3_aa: CASSVDAGDPYNEQFF; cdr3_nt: TGTGCCAGCAGCGTAGATGCGGGGGACCCCTACAATGAGCAGTTCTTC
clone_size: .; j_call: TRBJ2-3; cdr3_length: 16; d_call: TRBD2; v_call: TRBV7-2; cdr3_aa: CASSRTSGSTTDTQYF; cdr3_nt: TGTGCCAGCAGCCGGACTAGCGGGAGTACTACAGATACGCAGTATTTT
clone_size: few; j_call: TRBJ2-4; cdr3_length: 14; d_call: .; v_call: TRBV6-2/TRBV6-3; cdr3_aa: CASTLGVNENIQYF; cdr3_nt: TGTGCCAGCACTTTAGGGGTGAACGAAAACATTCAGTACTTC
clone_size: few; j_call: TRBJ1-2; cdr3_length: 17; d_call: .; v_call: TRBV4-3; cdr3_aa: CASSQDRGRGLSYGYTF; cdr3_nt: TGCGCCAGCAGCCAAGATAGAGGTCGGGGGTTGAGCTATGGCTACACCTTC
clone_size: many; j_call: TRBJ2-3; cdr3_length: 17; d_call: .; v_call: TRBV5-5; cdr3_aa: CASSLRFGGVTSDTQYF; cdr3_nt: TGTGCCAGCAGCTTGAGGTTCGGGGGAGTGACATCAGATACGCAGTATTTT
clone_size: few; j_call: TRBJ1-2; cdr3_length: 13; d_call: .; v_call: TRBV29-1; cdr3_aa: CSVRAGPNYGYTF; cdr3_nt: TGCAGCGTCCGGGCAGGTCCGAACTATGGCTACACCTTC
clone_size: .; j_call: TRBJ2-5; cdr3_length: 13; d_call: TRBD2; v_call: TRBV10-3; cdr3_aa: CAISLASGETRYF; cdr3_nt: TGTGCCATCAGTCTCGCTAGCGGAGAGACCCGGTACTTC
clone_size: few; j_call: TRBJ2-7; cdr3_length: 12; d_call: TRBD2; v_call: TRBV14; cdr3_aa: CASGRASQEQYF; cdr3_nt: TGCGCGAGCGGGAGGGCCAGTCAGGAGCAGTACTTC
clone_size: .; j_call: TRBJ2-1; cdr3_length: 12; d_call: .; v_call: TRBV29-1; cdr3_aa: CSVDEDGREQFF; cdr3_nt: TGCAGCGTTGACGAGGACGGGAGAGAGCAGTTCTTC
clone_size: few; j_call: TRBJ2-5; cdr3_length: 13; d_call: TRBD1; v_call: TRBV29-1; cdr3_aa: CSGLQGAQETQYF; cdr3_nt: TGCAGCGGGCTCCAGGGGGCCCAAGAGACCCAGTACTTC
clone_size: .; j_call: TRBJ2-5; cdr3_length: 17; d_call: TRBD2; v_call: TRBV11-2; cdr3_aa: CASSLGLAGDRWETQYF; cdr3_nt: TGTGCCAGCAGCTTAGGACTAGCGGGAGACCGGTGGGAGACCCAGTACTTC
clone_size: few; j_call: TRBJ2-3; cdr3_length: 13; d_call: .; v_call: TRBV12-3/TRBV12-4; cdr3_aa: CASSLQDTDTQYF; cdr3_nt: TGTGCCAGCAGTTTACAGGACACGGATACGCAGTATTTT
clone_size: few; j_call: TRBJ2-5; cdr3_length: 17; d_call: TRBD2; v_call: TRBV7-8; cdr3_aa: CASNVRLAGGPQETQYF; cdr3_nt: TGTGCCAGCAACGTCCGACTAGCGGGAGGGCCCCAAGAGACCCAGTACTTC
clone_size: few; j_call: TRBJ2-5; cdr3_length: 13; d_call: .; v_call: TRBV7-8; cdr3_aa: CASSLAPLQTQYF; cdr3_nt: TGTGCCAGCAGCTTAGCCCCTCTCCAGACCCAGTACTTC
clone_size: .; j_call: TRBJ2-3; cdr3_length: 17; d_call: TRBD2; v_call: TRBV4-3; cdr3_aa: CASSRDRGTGGTDTQYF; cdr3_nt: TGCGCCAGCAGCCGAGATAGGGGAACGGGGGGTACAGATACACAGTATTTT
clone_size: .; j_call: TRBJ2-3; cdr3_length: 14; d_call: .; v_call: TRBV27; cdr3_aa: CASSWTTSTDTQYF; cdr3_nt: TGTGCCAGCAGTTGGACAACCAGCACAGATACGCAGTATTTT
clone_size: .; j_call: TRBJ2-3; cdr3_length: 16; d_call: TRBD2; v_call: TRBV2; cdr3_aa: CASSEAGRASGVSQYF; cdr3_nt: TGTGCCAGCAGTGAAGCTGGGAGGGCCTCTGGAGTATCGCAGTATTTT
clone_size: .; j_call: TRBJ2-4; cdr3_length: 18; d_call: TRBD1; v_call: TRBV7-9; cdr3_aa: CASSLAVGQGFPKNIQYF; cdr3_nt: TGTGCCAGCAGCTTAGCCGTGGGACAGGGATTTCCCAAAAACATTCAGTACTTC
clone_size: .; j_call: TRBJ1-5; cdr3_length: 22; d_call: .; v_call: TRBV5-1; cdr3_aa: CASSLDSRPPDGGDYSNQPQHF; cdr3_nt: TGCGCCAGCAGCTTGGACAGTCGGCCCCCAGACGGGGGTGATTATAGCAATCAGCCCCAGCATTTT
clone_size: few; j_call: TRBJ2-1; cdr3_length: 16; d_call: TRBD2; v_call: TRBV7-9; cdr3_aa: CASSLAVGRGLNEQFF; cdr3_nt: TGTGCCAGCAGCTTAGCGGTCGGGAGGGGCCTGAATGAGCAGTTCTTC
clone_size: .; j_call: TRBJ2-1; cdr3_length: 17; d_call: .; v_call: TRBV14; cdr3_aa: CASSQDSISIILNEQFF; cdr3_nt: TGTGCCAGCAGCCAAGATTCAATTAGTATAATCCTAAATGAGCAGTTCTTC
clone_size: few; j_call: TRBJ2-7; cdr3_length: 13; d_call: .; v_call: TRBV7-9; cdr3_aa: CASSLPARYEQYF; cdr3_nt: TGTGCCAGCAGCTTACCCGCGAGGTACGAGCAGTACTTC
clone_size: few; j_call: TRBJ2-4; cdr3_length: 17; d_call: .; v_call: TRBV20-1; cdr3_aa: CSASPDRWGEAKNIQYF; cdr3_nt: TGCAGTGCTAGCCCGGACAGGTGGGGGGAAGCCAAAAACATTCAGTACTTC
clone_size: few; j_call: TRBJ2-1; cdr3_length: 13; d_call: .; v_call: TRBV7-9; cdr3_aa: CASSEDTDNEQFF; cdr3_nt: TGTGCCAGCAGCGAGGACACTGACAATGAGCAGTTCTTC
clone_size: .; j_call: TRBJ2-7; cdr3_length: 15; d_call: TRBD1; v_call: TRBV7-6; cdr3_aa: CASSFGTGRSYEQYF; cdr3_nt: TGTGCCAGCAGCTTCGGGACAGGGCGATCCTACGAGCAGTACTTC
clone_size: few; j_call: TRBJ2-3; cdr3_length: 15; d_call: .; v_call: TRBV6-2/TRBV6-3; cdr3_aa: CASRQHGRGGDTQYF; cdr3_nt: TGTGCCAGCAGGCAACACGGCAGGGGAGGGGATACGCAGTATTTT
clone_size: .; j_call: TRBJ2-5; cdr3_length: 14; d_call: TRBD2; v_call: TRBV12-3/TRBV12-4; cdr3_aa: CASSFGGGGGTQYF; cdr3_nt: TGTGCCAGCAGTTTCGGCGGGGGGGGAGGGACCCAGTACTTC
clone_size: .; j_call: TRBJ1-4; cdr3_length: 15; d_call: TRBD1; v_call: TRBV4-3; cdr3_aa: CASSHATGDGEKLFF; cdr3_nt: TGCGCCAGCAGCCACGCGACAGGGGACGGAGAAAAACTGTTTTTT
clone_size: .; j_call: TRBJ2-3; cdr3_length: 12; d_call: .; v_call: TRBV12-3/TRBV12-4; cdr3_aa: CASSRPVDTQYF; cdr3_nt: TGTGCCAGCAGCCGCCCAGTAGATACGCAGTATTTT
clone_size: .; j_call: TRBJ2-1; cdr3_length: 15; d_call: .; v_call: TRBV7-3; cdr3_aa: CASSPLISSYNEQFF; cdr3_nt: TGTGCCAGCAGTCCACTAATCAGCTCCTACAATGAGCAGTTCTTC
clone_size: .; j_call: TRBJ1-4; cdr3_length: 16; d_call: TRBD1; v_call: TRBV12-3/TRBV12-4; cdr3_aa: CASSSGQGGTNEKLFF; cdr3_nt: TGTGCCAGCAGTTCAGGACAGGGTGGGACTAATGAAAAACTGTTTTTT
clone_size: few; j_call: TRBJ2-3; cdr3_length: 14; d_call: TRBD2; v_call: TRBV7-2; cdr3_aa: CASSLGTSGDTQYF; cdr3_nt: TGTGCCAGCAGCTTAGGCACTAGCGGAGATACGCAGTATTTT